What follows is one T cell receptor (beta chain) and its context. Germline values: CDR1 SQVTM, CDR2 ANQGSEA. Trimming pared 4 bases from V and 7 bases from J, leaving 17 bases between. This CDR3 region has 14 residues. The data were obtained in a study of T-cell reconstitution after alpha-beta-depleted transplantation in children. Unique molecular identifiers tagged the TCRbeta library. In TCRdb, the PCR reads were re-called with MiXCR into one record per CDR3 protein. The sample lists about 540,000 distinct CDR3 sequences, approximately 20% seen once, with approximately 3% in the top ten. V gene TRBV29-1 combines with J gene TRBJ2-1; unclear D gene. The sample was PBMCs from the stem cell graft donor, taken from the stem cell graft. The clonotype comes from a human donor who donated a stem cell graft to a child with acute lymphoblastic leukemia. Here the CDR3 reads CSVARDGSGNEQFF. In DNA form, the CDR3 reads TGCAGCGTTGCGCGAGACGGGTCTGGGAATGAGCAGTTCTTC.